This T cell receptor (beta chain) was identified in a study of cytomegalovirus exposure and HLA in healthy donors. The primer mix had 60 Vbeta and 13 Jbeta primers. Clones were read by immunoSEQ multiplex PCR, and TCRdb kept only the in-frame ones, dropping some. In the table there are approximately 100,000 clones, around three quarters of which are singletons. As for this clone: Antigen: not known.

Broader study findings: Diagnosis of cytomegalovirus status made by the classifier reportedly showed high specificity and sensitivity.

The CDR3 has 14 residues. From germline, CDR1 is MDHEN and CDR2 SYDVKM. V was trimmed by 5 bases and J by 6 bases, leaving 14 bases between them. The sequence was collected from a woman in her thirties or forties in good health and CMV-seronegative. The chain couples TRBV28 to TRBJ1-5; no reliable D call. The sequenced sample was PBMCs. The CDR3 DNA sequence: TGTGCCAGCAGTGCCCCAGGAAATTTTCAGCCCCAGCATTTT. It codes for CASSAPGNFQPQHF.